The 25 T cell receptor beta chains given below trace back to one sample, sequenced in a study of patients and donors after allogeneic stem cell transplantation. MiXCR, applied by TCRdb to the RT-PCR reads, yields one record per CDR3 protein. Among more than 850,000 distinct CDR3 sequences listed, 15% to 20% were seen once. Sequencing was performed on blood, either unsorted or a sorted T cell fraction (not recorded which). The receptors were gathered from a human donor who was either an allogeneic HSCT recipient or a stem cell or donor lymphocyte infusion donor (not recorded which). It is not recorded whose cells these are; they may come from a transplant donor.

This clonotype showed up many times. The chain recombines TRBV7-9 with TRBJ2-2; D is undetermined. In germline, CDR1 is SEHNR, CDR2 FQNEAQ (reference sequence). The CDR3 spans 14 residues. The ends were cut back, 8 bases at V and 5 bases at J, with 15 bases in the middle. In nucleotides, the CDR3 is TGTGCCAGCGCGCCCCGGGTGATTACCGGGGAGCTGTTTTTT. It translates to CASAPRVITGELFF.

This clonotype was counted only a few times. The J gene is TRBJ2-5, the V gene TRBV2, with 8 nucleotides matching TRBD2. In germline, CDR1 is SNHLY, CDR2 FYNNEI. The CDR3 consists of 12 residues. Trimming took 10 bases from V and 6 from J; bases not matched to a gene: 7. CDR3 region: CANRGGAKTQYF. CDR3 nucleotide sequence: TGTGCCAATCGGGGGGGAGCTAAGACCCAGTACTTC.

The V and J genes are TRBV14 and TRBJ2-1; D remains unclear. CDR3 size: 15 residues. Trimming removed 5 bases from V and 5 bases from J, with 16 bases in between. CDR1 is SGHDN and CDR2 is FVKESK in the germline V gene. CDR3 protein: CASSIMERPNNEQFF. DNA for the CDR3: TGTGCCAGCAGCATCATGGAGAGGCCCAACAATGAGCAGTTCTTC.

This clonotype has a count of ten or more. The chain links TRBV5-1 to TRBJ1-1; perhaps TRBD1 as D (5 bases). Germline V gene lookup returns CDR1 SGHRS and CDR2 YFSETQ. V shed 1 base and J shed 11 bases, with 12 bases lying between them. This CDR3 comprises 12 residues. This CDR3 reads CASSLPGSEAFF. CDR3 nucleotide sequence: TGCGCCAGCAGCTTGCCAGGGAGTGAGGCTTTCTTT.

In nucleotides, the CDR3 is TGTGCCATCAGTGTGGTAGACAATGAGCAGTTCTTC. Amino acids: CAISVVDNEQFF. This chain uses TRBV10-3 with TRBJ2-1; D ambiguous. Trimming cost V 4 bases and J 5 bases, with 6 bases left between them. The CDR3 runs 12 residues. Looked up from germline, CDR1 is ENHRY and CDR2 is SYGVKD.

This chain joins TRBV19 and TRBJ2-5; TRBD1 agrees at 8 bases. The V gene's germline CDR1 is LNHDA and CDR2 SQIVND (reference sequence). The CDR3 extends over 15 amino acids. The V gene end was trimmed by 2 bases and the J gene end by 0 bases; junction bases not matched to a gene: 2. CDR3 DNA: TGTGCCAGTAGTATAATGGACAGGGACCAAGAGACCCAGTACTTC. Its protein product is CASSIMDRDQETQYF.

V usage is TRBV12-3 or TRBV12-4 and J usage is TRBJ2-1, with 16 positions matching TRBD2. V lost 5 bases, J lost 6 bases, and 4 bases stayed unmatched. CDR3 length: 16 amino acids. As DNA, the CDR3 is TGTGCCAGCAGTCTGGGGACTAGCGGGAGGGGCAATGAGCAGTTCTTC. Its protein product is CASSLGTSGRGNEQFF.

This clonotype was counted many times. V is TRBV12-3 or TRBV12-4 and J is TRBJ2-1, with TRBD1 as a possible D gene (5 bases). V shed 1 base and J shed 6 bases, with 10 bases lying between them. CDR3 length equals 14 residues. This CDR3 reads CASSLEGALNEQFF. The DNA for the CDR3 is TGTGCCAGCAGTTTAGAAGGGGCCCTCAATGAGCAGTTCTTC.

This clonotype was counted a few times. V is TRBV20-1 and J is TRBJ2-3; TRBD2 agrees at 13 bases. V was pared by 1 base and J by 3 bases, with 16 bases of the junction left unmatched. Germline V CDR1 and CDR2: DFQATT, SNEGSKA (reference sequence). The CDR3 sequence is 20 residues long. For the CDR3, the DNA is TGCAGTGCTAGAGCCTTGGGACAGGGGACTAGCGGGATGAGGACAGATACGCAGTATTTT. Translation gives CSARALGQGTSGMRTDTQYF.

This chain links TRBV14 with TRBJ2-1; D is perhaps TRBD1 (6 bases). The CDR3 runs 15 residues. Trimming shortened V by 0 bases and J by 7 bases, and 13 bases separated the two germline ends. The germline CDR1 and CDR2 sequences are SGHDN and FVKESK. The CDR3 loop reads CASSQDWGHFNEQFF. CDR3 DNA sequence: TGTGCCAGCAGCCAAGATTGGGGGCATTTTAATGAGCAGTTCTTC.

CDR3 protein: CAIWGGGTGELFF. The CDR3 coding sequence is TGTGCCATCTGGGGCGGAGGCACCGGGGAGCTGTTTTTT. The J gene is TRBJ2-2, the V gene TRBV10-3; D might be TRBD1 or TRBD2, each matching 5 bases. V was cut by 8 bases and J by 4 bases, with 11 bases left in between. CDR3 length: 13 residues. Looked up from germline, CDR1 is ENHRY and CDR2 is SYGVKD.

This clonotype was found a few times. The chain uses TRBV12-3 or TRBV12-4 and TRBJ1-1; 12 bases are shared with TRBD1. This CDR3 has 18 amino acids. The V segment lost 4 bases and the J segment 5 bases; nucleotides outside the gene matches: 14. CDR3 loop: CASSSSLGQGAIGTEAFF. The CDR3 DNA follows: TGTGCCAGCAGTTCGTCGCTGGGACAGGGGGCGATAGGGACTGAAGCTTTCTTT.

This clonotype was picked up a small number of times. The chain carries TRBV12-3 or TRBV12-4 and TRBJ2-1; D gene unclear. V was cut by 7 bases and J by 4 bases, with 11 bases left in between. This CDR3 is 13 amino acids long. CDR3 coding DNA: TGTGCCAGCACCCCTCGTCAGTACAATGAGCAGTTCTTC. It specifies CASTPRQYNEQFF.

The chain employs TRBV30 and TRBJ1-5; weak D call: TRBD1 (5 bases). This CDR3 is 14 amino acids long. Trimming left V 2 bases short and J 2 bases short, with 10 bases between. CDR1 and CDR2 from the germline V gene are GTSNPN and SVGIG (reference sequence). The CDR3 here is CAWSYGGGNQPQHF. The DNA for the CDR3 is TGTGCCTGGAGTTATGGGGGAGGCAATCAGCCCCAGCATTTT.

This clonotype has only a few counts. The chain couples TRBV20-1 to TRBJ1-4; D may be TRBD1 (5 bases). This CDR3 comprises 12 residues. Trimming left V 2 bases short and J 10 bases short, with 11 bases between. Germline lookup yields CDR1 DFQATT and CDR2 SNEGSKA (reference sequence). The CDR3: CSARLWGGKLFF. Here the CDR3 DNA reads TGCAGTGCTAGATTGTGGGGCGGAAAACTGTTTTTT.

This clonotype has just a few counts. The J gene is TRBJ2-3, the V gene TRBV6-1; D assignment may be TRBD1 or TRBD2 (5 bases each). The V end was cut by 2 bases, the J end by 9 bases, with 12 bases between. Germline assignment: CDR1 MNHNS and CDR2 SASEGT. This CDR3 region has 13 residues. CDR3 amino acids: CASSERGPLTQYF. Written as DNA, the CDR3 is TGTGCCAGCAGTGAACGGGGACCGTTGACGCAGTATTTT.

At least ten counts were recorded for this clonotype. The CDR3 sequence is CATIAGGYNEQFF. CDR3 bases: TGTGCCACCATAGCGGGGGGCTACAATGAGCAGTTCTTC. The chain carries TRBV10-3 and TRBJ2-1, with TRBD2 matching over 10 bases. J was trimmed by 3 bases and V by 10 bases; bases with no gene match: 3. The CDR3 consists of 13 residues. The germline V gene encodes CDR1 ENHRY and CDR2 SYGVKD.

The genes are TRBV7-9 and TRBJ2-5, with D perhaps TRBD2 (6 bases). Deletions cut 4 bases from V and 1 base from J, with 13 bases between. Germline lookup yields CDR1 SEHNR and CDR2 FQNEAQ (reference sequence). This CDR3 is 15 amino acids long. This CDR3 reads CASSSRRDPQETQYF. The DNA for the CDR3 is TGTGCCAGCAGCTCCCGGAGGGACCCCCAAGAGACCCAGTACTTC.

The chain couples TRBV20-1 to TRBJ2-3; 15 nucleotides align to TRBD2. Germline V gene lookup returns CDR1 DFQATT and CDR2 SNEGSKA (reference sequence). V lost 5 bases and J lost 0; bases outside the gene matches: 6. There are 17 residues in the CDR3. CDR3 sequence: CSADGTSGRTSTDTQYF. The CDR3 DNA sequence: TGCAGTGCTGACGGGACTAGCGGGAGGACTAGCACAGATACGCAGTATTTT.

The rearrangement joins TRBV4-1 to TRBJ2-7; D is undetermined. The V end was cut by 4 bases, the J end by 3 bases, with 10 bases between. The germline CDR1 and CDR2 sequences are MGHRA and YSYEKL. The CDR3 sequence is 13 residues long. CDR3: CASSLTLDYEQYF. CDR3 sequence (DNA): TGCGCCAGCAGCCTGACTCTTGACTACGAGCAGTACTTC.

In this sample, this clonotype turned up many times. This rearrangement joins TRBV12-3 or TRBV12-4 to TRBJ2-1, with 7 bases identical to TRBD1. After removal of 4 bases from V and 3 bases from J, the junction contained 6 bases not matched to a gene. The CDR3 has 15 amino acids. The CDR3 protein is CASSSQGLGYNEQFF. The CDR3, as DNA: TGTGCCAGCAGTTCACAGGGGTTAGGCTACAATGAGCAGTTCTTC.

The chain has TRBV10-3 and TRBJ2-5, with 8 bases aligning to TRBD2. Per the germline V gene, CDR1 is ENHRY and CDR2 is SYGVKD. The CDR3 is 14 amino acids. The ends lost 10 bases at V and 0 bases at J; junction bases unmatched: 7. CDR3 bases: TGTGCCACCAGACTAGCGTCGGACCAAGAGACCCAGTACTTC. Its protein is CATRLASDQETQYF.

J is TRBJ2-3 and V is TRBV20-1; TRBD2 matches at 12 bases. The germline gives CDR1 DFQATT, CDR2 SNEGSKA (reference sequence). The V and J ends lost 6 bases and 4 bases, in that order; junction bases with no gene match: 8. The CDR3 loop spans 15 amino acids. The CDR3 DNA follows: TGCAGTGCCCAGACTAGCGGGAGAGCATCAGATACGCAGTATTTT. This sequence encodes CSAQTSGRASDTQYF.

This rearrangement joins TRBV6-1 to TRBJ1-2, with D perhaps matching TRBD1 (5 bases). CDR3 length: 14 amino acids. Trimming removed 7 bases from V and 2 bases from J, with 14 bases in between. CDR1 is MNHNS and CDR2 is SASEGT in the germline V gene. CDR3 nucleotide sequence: TGTGCCAGCACCCGGGCAGGGTCAAACTATGGCTACACCTTC. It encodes CASTRAGSNYGYTF.

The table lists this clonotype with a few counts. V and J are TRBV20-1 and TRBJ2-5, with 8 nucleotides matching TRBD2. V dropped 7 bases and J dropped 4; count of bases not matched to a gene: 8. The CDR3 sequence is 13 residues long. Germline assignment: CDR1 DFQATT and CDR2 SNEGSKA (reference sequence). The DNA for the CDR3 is TGCAGTGGAGCGCCGGGGGGGGGAGAGACCCAGTACTTC. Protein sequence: CSGAPGGGETQYF.